These T cell receptor beta chains were read from a single sample in a study of lymphopenia after photon versus proton radiotherapy. This table comes from immunoSEQ multiplex PCR, and its TCRdb copy is limited to in-frame clones, with some not included. This table holds fewer than 30,000 clones, less than 90% found once. The sample consisted of peripheral blood, taken from a patient treated with photon-based radiotherapy. The source of these receptors is a woman between 50 and 59 years old with pancreatic cancer. Each CDR3 is given with its conserved first and last residue. D genes are given only for firm matches. A clone size is listed for some rows: how often the clone was seen (once, few, many), or a class if it is expanded.

V: TRBV19
D: NA
J: TRBJ2-1
size: NA
CDR3: CASSPDRSSYNEQFF
DNA: TGTGCCAGTAGCCCAGACAGGAGCTCCTACAATGAGCAGTTCTTC

V: TRBV29-1
D: NA
J: TRBJ2-1
size: few
CDR3: CSVNQPGNYNEQFF
DNA: TGCAGCGTTAACCAACCGGGAAACTACAATGAGCAGTTCTTC

V: TRBV28
D: NA
J: TRBJ1-2
size: NA
CDR3: CASSPEGEVGGYTF
DNA: TGTGCCAGCAGTCCCGAAGGGGAGGTCGGTGGCTACACCTTC

V: TRBV9
D: NA
J: TRBJ2-7
size: NA
CDR3: CASRGQGFVYEQYF
DNA: TGTGCCAGCAGGGGGCAGGGATTTGTCTACGAGCAGTACTTC

V: TRBV4-1
D: NA
J: TRBJ2-7
size: NA
CDR3: CASSQEPFQPAYEQYF
DNA: TGCGCCAGCAGCCAAGAGCCCTTCCAGCCAGCCTACGAGCAGTACTTC

V: TRBV9
D: NA
J: TRBJ1-1
size: few
CDR3: CASSISEGLITEAFF
DNA: TGTGCCAGCAGCATATCAGAGGGCCTGATTACTGAAGCTTTCTTT

V: TRBV7-2
D: NA
J: TRBJ2-7
size: few
CDR3: CASSSGVAGEQYF
DNA: TGTGCCAGCAGCTCAGGGGTAGCCGGCGAGCAGTACTTC

V: TRBV7-9
D: NA
J: TRBJ2-7
size: NA
CDR3: CASSSQGGEQYF
DNA: TGTGCCAGCAGCTCCCAAGGAGGAGAGCAGTACTTC

V: TRBV7-3
D: NA
J: TRBJ1-6
size: NA
CDR3: CASSSTGNSPLHF
DNA: TGTGCCAGCAGCTCCACAGGGAATTCACCCCTCCACTTT

V: TRBV7-2
D: NA
J: TRBJ2-3
size: once
CDR3: CASSRAAHTDTQYF
DNA: TGTGCCAGCAGCCGAGCGGCCCACACAGATACGCAGTATTTT

V: TRBV12-5
D: NA
J: TRBJ2-5
size: NA
CDR3: CASGSNWGETQYF
DNA: TGTGCTAGTGGTTCCAATTGGGGGGAGACCCAGTACTTC

V: TRBV15
D: TRBD1
J: TRBJ1-1
size: NA
CDR3: CATSEGTGQGGRAFF
DNA: TGTGCCACCAGCGAGGGGACCGGACAGGGGGGTCGGGCTTTCTTT

V: TRBV18
D: NA
J: TRBJ2-4
size: NA
CDR3: CASSFNENIQYF
DNA: TGTGCCAGCTCATTCAACGAAAACATTCAGTACTTC

V: TRBV7-8
D: TRBD1
J: TRBJ1-4
size: once
CDR3: CASSRRDRGNEKLFF
DNA: TGTGCCAGCAGCCGCCGGGACAGGGGTAATGAAAAACTGTTTTTT

V: TRBV19
D: NA
J: TRBJ2-1
size: few
CDR3: CASSSSRTFNEQFF
DNA: TGTGCCAGTAGTTCCTCGCGGACCTTTAATGAGCAGTTCTTC

V: TRBV4-1
D: TRBD2
J: TRBJ2-2
size: NA
CDR3: CASSQERTSGRVHGELFF
DNA: TGCGCCAGCAGCCAAGAGAGGACTAGCGGGAGGGTTCACGGGGAGCTGTTTTTT

V: TRBV28
D: TRBD1
J: TRBJ1-1
size: NA
CDR3: CASSFDRGLAATEAFF
DNA: TGTGCCAGCAGTTTTGACAGGGGGCTAGCGGCAACTGAAGCTTTCTTT

V: TRBV15
D: NA
J: TRBJ1-2
size: once
CDR3: CATSNDRTRANYGYTF
DNA: TGTGCCACCAGCAATGACAGGACGCGTGCTAACTATGGCTACACCTTC

V: TRBV19
D: TRBD2
J: TRBJ2-3
size: NA
CDR3: CASSIEGRLAGVADTQYF
DNA: TGTGCCAGTAGTATTGAGGGGCGACTAGCGGGAGTGGCAGATACGCAGTATTTT

V: TRBV27
D: TRBD1
J: TRBJ1-2
size: NA
CDR3: CASSLYGDRGAYGYTF
DNA: TGTGCCAGCAGTTTATATGGGGACAGGGGGGCCTATGGCTACACCTTC

V: TRBV18
D: TRBD1
J: TRBJ2-7
size: once
CDR3: CASSPSGQGREQYF
DNA: TGTGCCAGCTCACCAAGTGGACAGGGCCGCGAGCAGTACTTC

V: TRBV4-2
D: TRBD2
J: TRBJ2-4
size: NA
CDR3: CASSRAGGGEINIQYF
DNA: TGTGCCAGCAGCCGAGCGGGAGGGGGTGAAATAAACATTCAGTACTTC

V: TRBV6-6
D: NA
J: TRBJ2-1
size: NA
CDR3: CASSLAAYNEQFF
DNA: TGTGCCAGCAGTTTGGCAGCATACAATGAGCAGTTCTTC

V: TRBV18
D: NA
J: TRBJ2-7
size: NA
CDR3: CASSHPDDPLDEQYF
DNA: TGTGCCAGCTCTCATCCTGACGACCCCCTGGATGAGCAGTACTTC

V: TRBV7-9
D: NA
J: TRBJ2-5
size: NA
CDR3: CASSPKTRIQETQYF
DNA: TGTGCCAGCAGCCCTAAGACGAGAATCCAAGAGACCCAGTACTTC

V: TRBV28
D: NA
J: TRBJ2-3
size: few
CDR3: CASSSIQGGLIADTQYF
DNA: TGTGCCAGCAGTTCCATCCAGGGGGGGCTCATTGCAGATACGCAGTATTTT

V: TRBV5-1
D: NA
J: TRBJ2-7
size: NA
CDR3: CASSLEASASYEQYF
DNA: TGCGCCAGCAGCTTGGAGGCTAGCGCCTCCTACGAGCAGTACTTC

V: TRBV28
D: NA
J: TRBJ1-5
size: NA
CDR3: CASSFYRSYSNQPQHF
DNA: TGTGCCAGCAGTTTCTACAGATCATATAGCAATCAGCCCCAGCATTTT

V: TRBV30
D: NA
J: TRBJ2-3
size: NA
CDR3: CAWTSYTDTQYF
DNA: TGTGCCTGGACTAGCTACACAGATACGCAGTATTTT